This T cell receptor beta chain stems from a study of control samples from healthy donors and cancer patients. The CDR3 totals 11 residues. V lost 4 bases to trimming and J lost 7 bases, with 5 bases between them. The germline CDR1 and CDR2 sequences are MNHEY and SVGAGI. Sequenced by immunoSEQ multiplex PCR; TCRdb stores in-frame clones only, minus some. The sample records some 65,000 clones, over 65% being singletons. The sequenced sample was PBMCs. This TCR was sampled from a woman aged 45-59 years with lung cancer. The chain recombines TRBV6-5 with TRBJ2-1; D remains unclear. This CDR3 is CASSLKNEQFF. CDR3 coding DNA: TGTGCCAGCAGTTTAAAAAATGAGCAGTTCTTC.